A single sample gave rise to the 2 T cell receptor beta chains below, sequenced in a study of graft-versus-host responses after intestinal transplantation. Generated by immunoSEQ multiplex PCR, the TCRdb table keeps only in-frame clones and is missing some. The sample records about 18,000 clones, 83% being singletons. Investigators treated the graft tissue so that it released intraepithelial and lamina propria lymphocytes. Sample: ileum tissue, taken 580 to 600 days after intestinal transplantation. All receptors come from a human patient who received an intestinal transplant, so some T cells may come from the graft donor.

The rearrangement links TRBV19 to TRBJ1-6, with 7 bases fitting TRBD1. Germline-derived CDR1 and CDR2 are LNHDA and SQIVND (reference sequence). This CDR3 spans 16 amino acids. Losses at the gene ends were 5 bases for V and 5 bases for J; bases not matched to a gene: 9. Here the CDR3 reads CASSPQGGRHNSPLHF. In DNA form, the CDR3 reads TGTGCCAGTAGTCCTCAGGGGGGACGGCATAATTCACCCCTCCACTTT.

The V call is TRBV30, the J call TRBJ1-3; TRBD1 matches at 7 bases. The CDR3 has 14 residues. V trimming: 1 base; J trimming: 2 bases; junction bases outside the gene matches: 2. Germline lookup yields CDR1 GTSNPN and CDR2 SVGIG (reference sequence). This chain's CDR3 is CAWSGGQPGNTIYF. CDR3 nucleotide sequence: TGTGCCTGGAGTGGGGGACAGCCTGGAAACACCATATATTTT.